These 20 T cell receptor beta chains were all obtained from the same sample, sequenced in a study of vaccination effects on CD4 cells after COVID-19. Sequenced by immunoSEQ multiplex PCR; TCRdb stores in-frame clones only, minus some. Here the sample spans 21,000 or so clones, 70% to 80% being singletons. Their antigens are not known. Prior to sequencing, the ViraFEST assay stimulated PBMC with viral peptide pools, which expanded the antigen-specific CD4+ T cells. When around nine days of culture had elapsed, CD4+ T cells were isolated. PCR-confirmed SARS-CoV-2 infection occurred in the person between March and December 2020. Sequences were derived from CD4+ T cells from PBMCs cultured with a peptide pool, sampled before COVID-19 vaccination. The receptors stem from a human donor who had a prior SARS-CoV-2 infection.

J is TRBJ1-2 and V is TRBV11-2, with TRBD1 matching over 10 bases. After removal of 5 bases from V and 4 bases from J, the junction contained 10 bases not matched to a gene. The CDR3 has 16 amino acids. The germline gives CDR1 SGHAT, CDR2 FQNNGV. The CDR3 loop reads CASSLGQGGFGYGYTF. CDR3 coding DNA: TGTGCCAGCAGCCTTGGACAGGGGGGATTTGGCTATGGCTACACCTTC.

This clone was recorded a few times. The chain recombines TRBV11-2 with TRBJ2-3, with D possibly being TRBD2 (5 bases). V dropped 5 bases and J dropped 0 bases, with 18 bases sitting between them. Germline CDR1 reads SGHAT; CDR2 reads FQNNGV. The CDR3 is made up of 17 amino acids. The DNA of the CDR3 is TGTGCCAGCAGCAGGCCGGACTTCCCACATAGCACAGATACGCAGTATTTT. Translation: CASSRPDFPHSTDTQYF.

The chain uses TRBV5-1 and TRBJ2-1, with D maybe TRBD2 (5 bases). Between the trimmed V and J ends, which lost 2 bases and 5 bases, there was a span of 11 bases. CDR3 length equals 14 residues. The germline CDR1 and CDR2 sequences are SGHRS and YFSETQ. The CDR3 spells CASSLTRVNNEQFF. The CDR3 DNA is TGCGCCAGCAGCTTAACTAGGGTTAACAATGAGCAGTTCTTC.

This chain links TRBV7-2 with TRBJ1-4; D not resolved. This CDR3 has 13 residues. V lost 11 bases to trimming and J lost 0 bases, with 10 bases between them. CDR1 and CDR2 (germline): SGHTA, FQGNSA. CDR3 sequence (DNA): TGTGCCGCCGGGTCCGCAACTAATGAAAAACTGTTTTTT. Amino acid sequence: CAAGSATNEKLFF. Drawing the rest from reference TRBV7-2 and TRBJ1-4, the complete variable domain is GAGVSQSPSNKVTEKGKDVELRCDPISGHTALYWYRQSLGQGLEFLIYFQGNSAPDKSGLPSDRFSAERTGGSVSTLTIQRTQQEDSAVYLCAAGSATNEKLFFGSGTQLSVL.

The CDR3: CASSFHGGLSYEQYF. Here the CDR3 DNA reads TGTGCCAGCAGTTTCCATGGCGGTTTATCCTACGAGCAGTACTTC. The V and J genes are TRBV27 and TRBJ2-7, with D unclear. Germline V lookup: CDR1 MNHEY, CDR2 SMNVEV (reference sequence). Trimming pared 3 bases from V and 1 base from J, leaving 13 bases between. This CDR3 has 15 residues.

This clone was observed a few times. CDR3 residues: CASRPAPGGPYSNQPQHF. CDR3 bases: TGTGCCAGTAGGCCAGCCCCAGGGGGTCCCTATAGCAATCAGCCCCAGCATTTT. The chain uses TRBV19 and TRBJ1-5; TRBD1 aligns across 7 bases. V was pared by 6 bases and J by 0 bases, with 14 bases of the junction left unmatched. The CDR3 is 18 residues long. In germline, CDR1 is LNHDA, CDR2 SQIVND (reference sequence).

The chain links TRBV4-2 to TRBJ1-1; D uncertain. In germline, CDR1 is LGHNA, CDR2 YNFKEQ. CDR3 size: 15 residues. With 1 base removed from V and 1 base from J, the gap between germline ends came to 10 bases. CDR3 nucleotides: TGTGCCAGCAGCCAAGGGTTAGGGTGGAACACTGAAGCTTTCTTT. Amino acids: CASSQGLGWNTEAFF.

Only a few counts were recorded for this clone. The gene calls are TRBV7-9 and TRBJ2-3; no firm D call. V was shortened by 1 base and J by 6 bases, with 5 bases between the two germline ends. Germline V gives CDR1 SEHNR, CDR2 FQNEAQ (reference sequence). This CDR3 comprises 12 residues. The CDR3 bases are TGTGCCAGCAGCTTAGAAACCGATACGCAGTATTTT. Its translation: CASSLETDTQYF.

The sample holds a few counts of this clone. The CDR3 region has the DNA TGTGCCAGCAGTCAACCACCGGGGGTTCCACTCCTGGGCTACACCTTC. As protein: CASSQPPGVPLLGYTF. The chain joins TRBV27 to TRBJ1-2, with a weak D call TRBD1 (5 bases). The CDR3 sequence is 16 residues long. Germline values: CDR1 MNHEY, CDR2 SMNVEV (reference sequence). Trimming stripped 5 bases from V and 8 bases from J, with 24 bases between.

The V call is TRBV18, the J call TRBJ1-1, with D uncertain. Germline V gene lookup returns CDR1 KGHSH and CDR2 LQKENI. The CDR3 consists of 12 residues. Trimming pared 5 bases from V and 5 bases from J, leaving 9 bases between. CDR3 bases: TGTGCCAGCTCAACGGTGGGGACTGAAGCTTTCTTT. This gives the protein CASSTVGTEAFF.

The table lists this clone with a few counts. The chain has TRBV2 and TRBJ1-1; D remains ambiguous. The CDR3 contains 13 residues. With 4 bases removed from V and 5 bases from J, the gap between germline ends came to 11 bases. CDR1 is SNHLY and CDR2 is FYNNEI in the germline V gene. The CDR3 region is CASSGKYVTEAFF. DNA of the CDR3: TGTGCCAGCAGTGGAAAATACGTGACTGAAGCTTTCTTT.

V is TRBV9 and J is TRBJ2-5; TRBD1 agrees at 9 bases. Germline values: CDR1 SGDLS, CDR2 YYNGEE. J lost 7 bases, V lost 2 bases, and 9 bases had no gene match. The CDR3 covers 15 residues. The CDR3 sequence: CASSVGDRVVATQYF. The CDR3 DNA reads TGTGCCAGCAGCGTTGGGGACAGGGTGGTTGCGACCCAGTACTTC.

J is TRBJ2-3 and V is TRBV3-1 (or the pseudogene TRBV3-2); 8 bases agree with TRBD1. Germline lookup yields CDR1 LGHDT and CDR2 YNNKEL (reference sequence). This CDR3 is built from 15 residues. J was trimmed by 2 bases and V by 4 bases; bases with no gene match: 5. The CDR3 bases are TGTGCCAGCAGCCGGCAGGGGGCGTTCACAGATACGCAGTATTTT. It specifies CASSRQGAFTDTQYF.

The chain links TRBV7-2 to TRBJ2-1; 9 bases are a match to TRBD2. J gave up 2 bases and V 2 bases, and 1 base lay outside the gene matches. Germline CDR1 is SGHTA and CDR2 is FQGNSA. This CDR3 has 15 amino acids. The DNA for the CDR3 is TGTGCCAGCAGCTTAAGCGGGGGGACCTACAATGAGCAGTTCTTC. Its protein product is CASSLSGGTYNEQFF. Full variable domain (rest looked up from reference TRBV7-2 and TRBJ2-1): GAGVSQSPSNKVTEKGKDVELRCDPISGHTALYWYRQSLGQGLEFLIYFQGNSAPDKSGLPSDRFSAERTGGSVSTLTIQRTQQEDSAVYLCASSLSGGTYNEQFFGPGTRLTVL.

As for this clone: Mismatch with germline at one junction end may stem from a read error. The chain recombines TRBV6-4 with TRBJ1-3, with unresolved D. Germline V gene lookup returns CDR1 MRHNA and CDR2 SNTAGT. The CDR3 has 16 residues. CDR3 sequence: CASSESKLVTGNTIYF. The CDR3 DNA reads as TGTGCCAGCAGTGAATCGAAATTAGTGACTGGTAACACCATATATTTT.

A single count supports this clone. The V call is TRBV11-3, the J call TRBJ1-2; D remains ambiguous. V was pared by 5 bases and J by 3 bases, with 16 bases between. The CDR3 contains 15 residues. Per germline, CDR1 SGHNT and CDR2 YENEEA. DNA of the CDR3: TGTGCCAGCAGCCGATCTAGGGTATCCGACTATGGCTACACCTTC. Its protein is CASSRSRVSDYGYTF.

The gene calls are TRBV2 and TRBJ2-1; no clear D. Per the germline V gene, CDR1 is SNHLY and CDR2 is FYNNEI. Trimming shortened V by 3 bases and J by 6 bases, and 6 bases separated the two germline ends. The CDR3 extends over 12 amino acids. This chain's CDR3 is CASSETPNEQFF. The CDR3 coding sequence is TGTGCCAGCAGTGAGACTCCCAATGAGCAGTTCTTC.

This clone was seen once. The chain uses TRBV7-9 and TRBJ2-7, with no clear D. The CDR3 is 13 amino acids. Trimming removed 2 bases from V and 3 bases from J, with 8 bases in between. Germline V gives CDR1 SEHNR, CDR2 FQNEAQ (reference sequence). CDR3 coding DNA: TGTGCCAGCAGCTTACTATTGGGCTACGAGCAGTACTTC. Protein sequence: CASSLLLGYEQYF.

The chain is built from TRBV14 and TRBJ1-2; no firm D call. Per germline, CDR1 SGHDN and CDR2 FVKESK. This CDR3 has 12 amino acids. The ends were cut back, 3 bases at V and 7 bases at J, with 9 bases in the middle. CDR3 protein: CASSHSTGGYTF. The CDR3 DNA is TGTGCCAGCAGCCATTCTACCGGTGGCTACACCTTC.

The CDR3 spells CASSQWLRNRGGNQPQHF. CDR3 DNA: TGCGCCAGCAGCCAATGGTTGAGGAATAGGGGAGGCAATCAGCCCCAGCATTTT. This chain links TRBV4-3 with TRBJ1-5; maybe TRBD1 (5 bases). Germline V gene data show CDR1 as LGHNA and CDR2 as YSLEER. The CDR3 runs 18 residues. Trimming cost V 2 bases and J 2 bases, with 19 bases left between them.